The text below deals with one T cell receptor beta chain. Its specificity is not known. These data are taken from a study of shared clonotypes between healthy human individuals. Looking at the study overall: Each donor's CD4 naive and CD4 memory cells filled three plates apiece, CD8 naive two, and CD8 memory one. General study results and limits: The genetic and exposure-history diversity represented was limited by few donors. Non-shared clonotypes displayed generation probabilities falling below those of clonotypes present in all four donors. Researchers found naive subsets generally carried larger estimated richness than memory subsets.

The CDR3 contains 17 residues. The trim removed 3 bases at V and 4 bases at J, leaving 12 bases unmatched. CDR1 is MDHEN and CDR2 is SYDVKM in the germline V gene. Assay used: immunoSEQ multiplex PCR; TCRdb lists only in-frame clones, some missing. Of approximately 400,000 clones listed, about 96% are singletons. This TCR came from a young man in good health. The sequencing sample was made of memory CD8+ T cells sorted from blood. Specified subset: CD45RO+ cells pooled with CCR7-negative TemRA cells. The V and J genes are TRBV28 and TRBJ2-1, with 7 bases matching TRBD2. The CDR3 DNA is TGTGCCAGCAGTTTCGTCCGAGGGAGGGCCGCATACAATGAGCAGTTCTTC. Protein sequence: CASSFVRGRAAYNEQFF. Using reference TRBV28 and TRBJ2-1 for the parts outside the CDR3, the full variable domain is DVKVTQSSRYLVKRTGEKVFLECVQDMDHENMFWYRQDPGLGLRLIYFSYDVKMKEKGDIPEGYSVSREKKERFSLILESASTNQTSMYLCASSFVRGRAAYNEQFFGPGTRLTVL.